These 13 T cell receptor beta chains originate from one sample sequenced in a study of blood T cell repertoires in COVID-19. Profiling relied on immunoSEQ multiplex PCR, and the TCRdb table lists in-frame clones only, not all of them. Of approximately 63,000 clones in the sample, roughly 90% were seen once. What was sequenced was peripheral blood. The receptors stem from a man aged 80 or over in a cohort sampled during active COVID-19.

The chain couples TRBV10-3 to TRBJ1-2; 7 bases are shared with TRBD1. The germline V gene has CDR1 ENHRY and CDR2 SYGVKD. The CDR3 extends over 13 amino acids. V trimming: 10 bases; J trimming: 0 bases; junction bases outside the gene matches: 5. CDR3 in DNA: TGTGCCACCGGACAGGCCACTAACTATGGCTACACCTTC. It codes for CATGQATNYGYTF.

The gene calls are TRBV27 and TRBJ1-1; tentatively, D is TRBD1 (5 bases). Germline loops: CDR1 MNHEY, CDR2 SMNVEV (reference sequence). This CDR3 has 14 amino acids. Trimming took off 8 bases at V and 1 base at J, with 14 bases between the two ends. CDR3 sequence reads: CASGRSGGNTEAFF. In DNA form, the CDR3 reads TGTGCCAGCGGGAGGTCGGGGGGGAACACTGAAGCTTTCTTT.

The gene calls are TRBV18 and TRBJ2-7, with D perhaps TRBD2 (5 bases). Looked up from germline, CDR1 is KGHSH and CDR2 is LQKENI. Trimming pared 5 bases from V and 4 bases from J, leaving 15 bases between. The CDR3 has 14 residues. The CDR3 coding sequence is TGTGCCAGCTCAGCACGGACGGGGAATTACGAGCAGTACTTC. Protein: CASSARTGNYEQYF.

This clone was found once. The rearrangement uses TRBV10-3 and TRBJ1-1; D possibly corresponds to TRBD1 (6 bases). The CDR3 is made up of 14 amino acids. Germline V gene data show CDR1 as ENHRY and CDR2 as SYGVKD. The V end was cut by 6 bases, the J end by 0 bases, with 11 bases between. As DNA, the CDR3 is TGTGCCATCAGCGGGACAACATTGAACACTGAAGCTTTCTTT. Translating it yields CAISGTTLNTEAFF.

The chain combines TRBV5-8 with TRBJ1-4; D is perhaps TRBD1 (5 bases). CDR3 size: 17 residues. V lost 4 bases, J lost 1 base, and 17 bases lay in between. Germline V CDR1 and CDR2: SGHTS, YDEGEE. DNA of the CDR3: TGTGCCAGCAGCCCGGTCCCATCGGGGGTAACTAATGAAAAACTGTTTTTT. Translation gives CASSPVPSGVTNEKLFF.

The V and J genes are TRBV7-2 and TRBJ1-1; D is possibly TRBD1 (5 bases). There are 14 residues in the CDR3. Trimming cost V 1 base and J 5 bases, with 11 bases left between them. Germline V gives CDR1 SGHTA, CDR2 FQGNSA. The CDR3 DNA reads as TGTGCCAGCAGCTTAGTGGGGGGGTTTACTGAAGCTTTCTTT. Amino acids: CASSLVGGFTEAFF.

V is TRBV7-9 and J is TRBJ2-2, with 11 bases matching TRBD2. The CDR3 consists of 15 residues. Germline CDR1 SEHNR, CDR2 FQNEAQ (reference sequence). Trimming removed 5 bases from V and 3 bases from J; junction bases left unmatched: 2. CDR3 loop: CASSPTSGDTGELFF. CDR3 nucleotides: TGTGCCAGCAGCCCGACTAGCGGGGACACCGGGGAGCTGTTTTTT.

The chain has TRBV29-1 and TRBJ1-2; weak D call: TRBD1 (6 bases). This CDR3 region has 13 residues. Trimming cost V 6 bases and J 0 bases, with 11 bases left between them. The germline CDR1 and CDR2 sequences are SQVTM and ANQGSEA. The CDR3 is CSVRTATNYGYTF. Here the CDR3 DNA reads TGCAGCGTCCGGACAGCGACTAACTATGGCTACACCTTC. Looking up the rest from reference TRBV29-1 and TRBJ1-2 gives the full variable domain: SAVISQKPSRDICQRGTSLTIQCQVDSQVTMMFWYRQQPGQSLTLIATANQGSEATYESGFVIDKFPISRPNLTFSTLTVSNMSPEDSSIYLCSVRTATNYGYTFGSGTRLTVV.

The V gene is TRBV6-6, the J gene TRBJ1-1; the D gene is possibly TRBD1 (6 bases). Germline-derived CDR1 and CDR2 are MNHNY and SVGAGI (reference sequence). Trimming removed 6 bases from V and 2 bases from J, with 16 bases in between. CDR3 length: 15 residues. CDR3 sequence (DNA): TGTGCCAGCAGAGAACGAGACAGGTCAAACACTGAAGCTTTCTTT. Protein product: CASRERDRSNTEAFF.

This rearrangement joins TRBV6-5 to TRBJ1-5; 7 bases fit TRBD1. CDR1 is MNHEY and CDR2 is SVGAGI in the germline V gene. The CDR3 totals 15 residues. V shed 6 bases and J 0 bases; nucleotides not matched to a gene: 5. CDR3 coding DNA: TGTGCCAGCAGCGCCGGGACAGATAGCAATCAGCCCCAGCATTTT. Its protein is CASSAGTDSNQPQHF.

The chain combines TRBV7-8 with TRBJ1-5, with 8 bases matching TRBD1. Per the germline V gene, CDR1 is SGHVS and CDR2 is FQNEAQ. The CDR3 length is 15 residues. V gave up 5 bases and J gave up 7 bases; unmatched junction bases: 10. This CDR3 is CASSRGQGQEQPQHF. For the CDR3, the DNA is TGTGCCAGCAGCCGAGGACAGGGACAAGAGCAGCCCCAGCATTTT.

This chain uses TRBV11-2 with TRBJ1-5; D may be TRBD1 (6 bases). V gave up 2 bases and J gave up 5 bases, with 7 bases separating them. CDR1 is SGHAT, CDR2 FQNNGV, per germline. The CDR3 has 13 amino acids. In DNA, the CDR3 is TGTGCCAGCAGCTTAAACAGGGATCAGCCCCAGCATTTT. Its protein product is CASSLNRDQPQHF. Complete variable domain (other parts from reference TRBV11-2 and TRBJ1-5): EAGVAQSPRYKIIEKRQSVAFWCNPISGHATLYWYQQILGQGPKLLIQFQNNGVVDDSQLPKDRFSAERLKGVDSTLKIQPAKLEDSAVYLCASSLNRDQPQHFGDGTRLSIL.

This chain uses TRBV5-4 with TRBJ1-4; maybe TRBD1 (6 bases). Trimming removed 7 bases at V and 5 bases at J, with 12 bases between. This CDR3 spans 13 amino acids. Germline V gene lookup returns CDR1 SGHNT and CDR2 YYREEE (reference sequence). Written as DNA, the CDR3 is TGTGCCAGCCGACAGGCCTTGAATGAAAAACTGTTTTTT. Translation: CASRQALNEKLFF.